This T cell receptor (beta chain) was observed in a study of shared clonotypes between healthy human individuals. V lost 3 bases and J lost 5, with 7 bases in between. This CDR3 spans 12 amino acids. Germline assignment: CDR1 LNHDA and CDR2 SQIVND (reference sequence). Authors' analysis steps: ImmunoSEQ junction-only sequences lacked quality scores, so their filtering differed. The data were produced by immunoSEQ multiplex PCR, yet TCRdb's version contains in-frame clones alone and is incomplete. That table gives V, J and clone size, and the DNA gave D and trimming. The data show 470,000 or so clones, roughly 80% seen once. Donors were healthy HIV-negative adults without recently reported acute infections or vaccinations.

Sequences were obtained from PBMCs. This receptor was identified in a woman between 40 and 50 years old in good health. Some clones in this sample may be carry-over from other donors' samples. The V gene is TRBV19, the J gene TRBJ1-2, with D unclear. The CDR3 DNA reads as TGTGCCAGTAGTATGGCCGGTTATGGCTACACCTTC. Its protein product is CASSMAGYGYTF.